Reported below is one T cell receptor (beta chain). No antigen is known for it. Base qualities are not recorded, but no much larger clone differs from it by a single base. Amplification of TCR beta CDR3 regions was carried out from RNA transcripts. A first-round RT-PCR of the TCR CDR3 used the HTBI primer set with the Qiagen OneStep RT-PCR kit. Libraries were constructed in a second round of multiplex PCR, after which size selection and purification were performed. The libraries were sequenced on an Illumina HiSeq2000 using paired-end 100 bp reads. The authors' analysis ran thus. SOAPnuke was used to process the raw data, with reads discarded if the reads contained adapters or uncalled bases, had a mean Phred below 15, or lacked an exact constant-primer or identifier match. High-quality paired reads were merged using COPE v1.2.5, and each unique nucleotide sequence was defined as a clonotype. MiTCR v1.1 was used to align the clonotypes against IMGT TRBV, TRBD and TRBJ reference segments. The analysis included only V-J combinations with a frequency above 0.0001, which together covered 98% to 99.2% of the repertoires. The TCS score was defined as F50 (clonal expansion) divided by E x V (chaos), with BLOSUM62-based TCRdist calculated between CDR3 peptides within each V-J. Welch's t-statistics and random forest reduced 450 to 600 V-J features to roughly 13, which were used in a naive Bayes classifier (R e1071). Through fastp at Q25 and MiXCR, TCRdb rebuilt clones from the public reads, retaining in-frame beta chains. All rows with the same CDR3 protein become a single entry with the most common DNA and genes. The V and J calls, along with clone size, are taken from TCRdb and not from the paper's own processing. The sample records a few hundred thousand distinct CDR3 sequences, around a sixth of which are singletons. The top ten constitute 13% to 15% of the sample.

This sample was included in a study of T cells in Graves' hyperthyroidism and ophthalmopathy (dated by TCRdb to between 2018 and 2021). Regarding the study in general: Peripheral blood was collected at initial diagnosis, before any treatment. The paper describes TCR Vbeta CDR3 sequencing of 135 peripheral blood samples, made up of fewer than 50 ophthalmopathy patients, some 80 hyperthyroidism patients and 17 progressor patients. The study also compared thyroid tissue and blood T-cell repertoires from 6 or 7 Graves' hyperthyroidism patients. TCR V-J signatures able to tell the groups apart were searched for in a discovery cohort of 90 to 100 patients, of whom under 45 had Graves' ophthalmopathy and 57 had stable Graves' hyperthyroidism. Prospective prediction of ophthalmopathy was tested in an independent validation cohort consisting of 18 to 20 hyperthyroidism patients and around 16 patients who later progressed to ophthalmopathy. The 75 to 100 discovery patients were randomly split 7:3 into training and test sets. Once sampling was done, hyperthyroidism patients were given methimazole at a starting dose of 30 mg daily, whereas ophthalmopathy patients were given high-dose intravenous methylprednisolone.

Trimming takes 2 bases off V and 7 bases off J; junction bases not matched to a gene: 4. There are 16 amino acids in the CDR3, from cysteine to phenylalanine inclusive. CDR3 DNA is the only sequence kept; it has 48 bases, read in frame from the first base. From a lookup of the germline V gene (reference sequence), CDR1 and CDR2 are SEHNR and FQNEAQ. Graves' hyperthyroidism was defined as stable when no progression to ophthalmopathy occurred over 18 months of follow-up. Hyperthyroidism patients were newly diagnosed, had a disease duration of under 2 months, and were aged 18 to 65 years. The study excluded patients with uncontrolled infections, other autoimmune diseases, pregnancy or lactation. Clinical symptoms, serum thyroxine and TRAb, thyroid ultrasound, and orbital computed tomography formed the basis for the diagnoses. Ficoll-Paque density gradient centrifugation was used to isolate PBMCs from 8.5 to 10 ml of fresh peripheral blood. Trizol reagent was used to extract total RNA, and RNA quality was then checked on an Agilent 2100 Bioanalyzer.

Study-wide findings and limitations: Ophthalmopathy was separated from stable hyperthyroidism by a 13 V-J signature model, with about 86% sensitivity and roughly 81% specificity obtained in cross-validation and 80%/75% obtained in testing. Sample size was not statistically predetermined, and blinding of investigators to group allocation was not performed. In validation, the model predicted progression to ophthalmopathy with around 71% sensitivity and around 72% specificity, a median of about six months before onset. Most expanded thyroid clonotypes (frequency above 0.001) were also detected in blood, a finding suggesting that blood repertoires may reflect thyroid immune responses.

The sample taken for sequencing was blood. This TCR came from a woman aged 18-29 years with Graves' hyperthyroidism. Recombination linked TRBV7-9 to TRBJ2-1; TRBD2 matches 14 bases in the middle. The DNA sequence is as follows: TGTGCCAGCAGCTTAATGGGACTAGCGGGAGTAAATGAGCAGTTCTTC. Translated, it gives CASSLMGLAGVNEQFF.